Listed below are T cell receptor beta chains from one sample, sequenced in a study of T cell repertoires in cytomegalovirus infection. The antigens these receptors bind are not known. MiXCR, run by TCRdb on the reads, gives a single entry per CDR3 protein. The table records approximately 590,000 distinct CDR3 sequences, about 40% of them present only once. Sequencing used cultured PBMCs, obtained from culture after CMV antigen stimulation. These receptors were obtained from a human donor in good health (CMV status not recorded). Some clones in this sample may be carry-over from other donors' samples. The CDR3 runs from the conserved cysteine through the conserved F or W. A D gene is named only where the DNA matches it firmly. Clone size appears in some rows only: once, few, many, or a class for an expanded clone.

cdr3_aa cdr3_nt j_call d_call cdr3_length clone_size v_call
CAISEISGQTQYF TGTGCCATCAGTGAGATTAGCGGGCAGACCCAGTACTTC TRBJ2-5 TRBD2 13 few TRBV10-3
CASSSRTGMGNTIYF TGTGCCAGCAGCTCCAGGACAGGGATGGGAAACACCATATATTTT TRBJ1-3 TRBD1 15 . TRBV7-2
CASSLVVRGAYGYTF TGTGCCAGCAGCTTAGTGGTGCGGGGTGCATATGGCTACACCTTC TRBJ1-2 . 15 . TRBV7-2
CASSLAPGTGGSPLHF TGTGCCAGCAGCCTAGCCCCGGGGACAGGGGGGTCACCCCTCCACTTT TRBJ1-6 TRBD1 16 few TRBV12-3/TRBV12-4
CASSEQAGYGYTF TGTGCCAGCAGTGAACAGGCGGGCTATGGCTACACCTTC TRBJ1-2 . 13 . TRBV12-3/TRBV12-4
CASSLVGTSGRAGETQYF TGTGCCAGCAGCTTAGTGGGGACTAGCGGGAGGGCCGGAGAGACCCAGTACTTC TRBJ2-5 TRBD2 18 many TRBV7-2
CASSISWGNEKLFF TGTGCCAGCAGCATTTCCTGGGGTAATGAAAAACTGTTTTTT TRBJ1-4 . 14 . TRBV7-8
CSARGPRDSSYNEQFF TGCAGTGCTAGAGGTCCCCGGGACAGCTCCTACAATGAGCAGTTCTTC TRBJ2-1 TRBD1 16 . TRBV20-1
CASSPQPGGNTEAFF TGTGCCAGCTCACCACAACCGGGAGGTAACACTGAAGCTTTCTTT TRBJ1-1 . 15 . TRBV18
CAISDSGRTTDTQYF TGTGCCATCAGTGATTCCGGGAGGACGACAGATACGCAGTATTTT TRBJ2-3 TRBD2 15 few TRBV10-3
CASSRPRGTQYF TGTGCCAGCAGCCGCCCGCGGGGGACACAGTACTTC TRBJ2-7 . 12 many TRBV7-9
CASGRGPDGPQHF TGTGCCAGCGGTAGGGGGCCAGATGGGCCCCAGCATTTT TRBJ1-5 TRBD1 13 . TRBV11-2
CASSLVRGTGGETQYF TGTGCCAGCAGCTTAGTTCGGGGGACAGGGGGGGAGACCCAGTACTTC TRBJ2-5 TRBD1 16 few TRBV7-2
CASTPSGGLGELFF TGTGCCAGCACCCCGAGCGGGGGGTTAGGGGAGCTGTTTTTT TRBJ2-2 TRBD2 14 . TRBV7-2
CASREGTTARYNEQFF TGTGCCAGCAGGGAGGGGACTACGGCTCGATACAATGAGCAGTTCTTC TRBJ2-1 TRBD2 16 . TRBV5-6
CASSSRGGGYNEQFF TGTGCCAGCAGCTCGCGCGGGGGGGGTTACAATGAGCAGTTCTTC TRBJ2-1 TRBD2 15 . TRBV7-2
CASSLQGAGHGYTF TGTGCCAGCAGTTTGCAGGGGGCGGGCCATGGCTACACCTTC TRBJ1-2 TRBD1 14 . TRBV27
CASSLGVAGETQYF TGTGCCAGCAGCTTAGGGGTGGCAGGAGAGACCCAGTACTTC TRBJ2-5 . 14 many TRBV7-9
CATEEGTENSPLHF TGTGCCACCGAGGAGGGGACAGAAAATTCACCCCTCCACTTT TRBJ1-6 TRBD1 14 . TRBV6-2/TRBV6-3
CASNDPSGNTIYF TGTGCCAGTAATGACCCATCTGGAAACACCATATATTTT TRBJ1-3 . 13 . TRBV7-2
CASSEEGGRVAETQYF TGTGCCAGCAGTGAAGAGGGGGGACGGGTAGCGGAGACCCAGTACTTC TRBJ2-5 . 16 . TRBV6-1
CASSLDRSNYGYTF TGTGCCAGCAGCCTAGACAGATCCAACTATGGCTACACCTTC TRBJ1-2 . 14 few TRBV11-2
CASGLVLAGEANEQFF TGTGCTAGTGGTTTGGTACTAGCGGGAGAGGCCAATGAGCAGTTCTTC TRBJ2-1 TRBD2 16 . TRBV12-5
CATSDPGTGGDNEQFF TGTGCCACCAGTGACCCTGGGACAGGAGGGGACAATGAGCAGTTCTTC TRBJ2-1 TRBD1 16 . TRBV24-1
CASSEVGSAYEQYF TGTGCCAGCAGTGAAGTGGGCAGTGCCTACGAGCAGTACTTC TRBJ2-7 . 14 few TRBV6-1
CASSQDIRDNWGTEAFF TGTGCCAGCAGCCAAGATATACGGGATAACTGGGGAACTGAAGCTTTCTTT TRBJ1-1 . 17 few TRBV4-2
CASSLEVRGADTQYF TGTGCCAGCAGCTTAGAGGTTAGGGGGGCTGATACGCAGTATTTT TRBJ2-3 . 15 few TRBV7-6
CASSSSSLAGSYNEQFF TGTGCCAGCAGCAGTTCCTCCTTAGCGGGATCCTACAATGAGCAGTTCTTC TRBJ2-1 TRBD2 17 few TRBV4-2
CAISPGLAGNPYNEQFF TGTGCCATCAGTCCAGGACTAGCGGGAAACCCCTACAATGAGCAGTTCTTC TRBJ2-1 TRBD2 17 . TRBV10-3
CASSLEQTSTEAFF TGTGCCAGCAGCTTAGAACAGACGAGCACTGAAGCTTTCTTT TRBJ1-1 . 14 . TRBV7-6
CASSPRDPHRYGYTF TGTGCCAGCAGCCCGAGGGACCCCCATCGCTATGGCTACACCTTC TRBJ1-2 . 15 . TRBV7-6
CASSYPREGRPLRETQYF TGTGCCAGCAGTTACCCCCGGGAGGGCCGACCCTTACGAGAGACCCAGTACTTC TRBJ2-5 TRBD2 18 . TRBV6-2/TRBV6-3
CASSPRTVGNTIYF TGTGCCAGCAGCCCCCGGACAGTTGGAAACACCATATATTTT TRBJ1-3 . 14 . TRBV7-2
CASSQDGPGAGTDTQYF TGCGCCAGCAGCCAAGACGGTCCGGGAGCGGGCACAGATACGCAGTATTTT TRBJ2-3 . 17 few TRBV4-1
CSARDPGPKKLFF TGCAGTGCTAGAGATCCCGGGCCCAAAAAACTGTTTTTT TRBJ1-4 . 13 . TRBV20-1
CASGSRRLAGAVGSYEQYF TGTGCTAGTGGTTCCCGCCGACTAGCGGGAGCGGTCGGGTCCTACGAGCAGTACTTC TRBJ2-7 TRBD2 19 few TRBV12-5
CASSPPSYEQCF TGTGCCAGCAGTCCACCGTCCTACGAGCAGTGCTTC TRBJ2-7 . 12 . TRBV12-3/TRBV12-4